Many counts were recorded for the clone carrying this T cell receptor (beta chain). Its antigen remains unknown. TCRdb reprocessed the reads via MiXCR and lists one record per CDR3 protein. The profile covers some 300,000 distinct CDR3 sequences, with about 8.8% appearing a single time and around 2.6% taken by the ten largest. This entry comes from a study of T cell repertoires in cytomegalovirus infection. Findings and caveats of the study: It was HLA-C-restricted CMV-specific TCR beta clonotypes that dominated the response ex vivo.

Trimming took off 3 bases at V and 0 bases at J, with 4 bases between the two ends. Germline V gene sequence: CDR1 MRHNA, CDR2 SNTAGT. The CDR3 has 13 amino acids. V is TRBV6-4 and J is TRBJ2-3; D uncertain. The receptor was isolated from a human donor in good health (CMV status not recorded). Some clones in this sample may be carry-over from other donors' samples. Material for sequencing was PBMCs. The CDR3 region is CASSEGSTDTQYF. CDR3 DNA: TGTGCCAGCAGTGAGGGAAGCACAGATACGCAGTATTTT.